This TCR beta chain was recorded in a study of early T cells in non-severe SARS-CoV-2 infection. V was trimmed by 3 bases and J by 2 bases, leaving 5 bases between them. The CDR3 extends over 11 amino acids. Germline CDR1 and CDR2: DFQATT and SNEGSKA (reference sequence). TCRdb analysed the 5' RACE reads with MiXCR anew, one entry per CDR3 protein. Of about 100,000 distinct CDR3 sequences in the sample, around 10% are singletons; the top ten hold roughly 2.9%. This chain links TRBV20-1 with TRBJ2-7, with no clear D. Sequencing was performed on whole blood. The TCR comes from an adult who was a healthcare worker with PCR-confirmed SARS-CoV-2 infection or an uninfected control (not recorded which). The CDR3 nucleotides read TGCAGTGCTAGCACAGCCTACGAGCAGTACTTC. It yields the protein CSASTAYEQYF.